Shown below are 32 T cell receptor beta chains from a single sample sequenced in a study of molecular identifiers for immune sequencing clone quantification. Each CDR3 protein is one row after TCRdb ran MiXCR on the PCR reads. The sample holds approximately 550,000 distinct CDR3 sequences, 20% to 25% seen once. The sample comprised naive CD8+ T cells from blood, with Jurkat cell RNA spiked in. Subset: FACS-sorted CD8+CD4-CCR7+CD45RA+ naive T cells. These receptors all come from a human donor in good health. Some libraries in this study had Jurkat cell RNA spiked in.

This clonotype appeared a single time. Just one base apart from a much larger clone, this may be a read error. As DNA, the CDR3 is TGTGCCAGCAGCTTTAGCGGGTATCACTACGGGCAGTACTTC. Its translation: CASSFSGYHYGQYF. This chain joins TRBV7-2 and TRBJ2-7, with TRBD2 matching 7 bases. CDR1 and CDR2 from the germline V gene are SGHTA and FQGNSA. There are 14 residues in the CDR3.

J is TRBJ1-2 and V is TRBV6-6, with D perhaps matching TRBD1 (6 bases). This CDR3 is 14 amino acids long. The V gene's germline CDR1 is MNHNY and CDR2 SVGAGI (reference sequence). V was trimmed by 8 bases and J by 6 bases, leaving 19 bases between them. The CDR3 reads CASPQGGTVDGYTF. The CDR3 nucleotides are TGTGCCAGCCCCCAAGGGGGGACGGTGGATGGCTACACCTTC.

This clonotype was observed a few times. J is TRBJ2-6 and V is TRBV27; the D is unclear. In germline, CDR1 is MNHEY, CDR2 SMNVEV (reference sequence). The CDR3 has 14 amino acids. V was pared by 8 bases and J by 2 bases, with 10 bases between. CDR3 sequence: CASRLAAGANVLTF. CDR3 DNA sequence: TGTGCCAGCCGATTGGCGGCTGGGGCCAACGTCCTGACTTTC.

J is TRBJ2-7 and V is TRBV20-1; D is possibly TRBD1 or TRBD2 (5 bases each). V was shortened by 7 bases and J by 0 bases, with 13 bases between the two germline ends. Germline lookup yields CDR1 DFQATT and CDR2 SNEGSKA (reference sequence). The CDR3 spans 13 residues. In DNA form, the CDR3 reads TGCAGTGTTCCCGGGACGGCCTCCTACGAGCAGTACTTC. Translating it yields CSVPGTASYEQYF.

This clonotype was recorded at least ten times. This chain links TRBV5-4 with TRBJ1-2, with 11 bases matching TRBD1. CDR1 is SGHNT and CDR2 is YYREEE in the germline V gene (reference sequence). V dropped 1 base and J dropped 7; count of bases not matched to a gene: 6. The CDR3 contains 15 residues. CDR3 bases: TGTGCCAGCAGCTTGATAGGACAGGGGGCTTCTGGCTACACCTTC. It encodes CASSLIGQGASGYTF.

The J gene is TRBJ1-1, the V gene TRBV6-5; D remains unclear. CDR1 is MNHEY and CDR2 is SVGAGI in the germline V gene. The CDR3 is 18 amino acids. V was shortened by 11 bases and J by 1 base, with 29 bases between the two germline ends. The CDR3 nucleotides are TGTGCCGGCACCACAACTGGGGTCCCGTCCAAGTGGAACACTGAAGCTTTCTTT. Translating it yields CAGTTTGVPSKWNTEAFF.

This clonotype showed up many times. This chain uses TRBV20-1 with TRBJ2-7; D not certain. CDR3 size: 13 residues. Germline CDR1 is DFQATT and CDR2 is SNEGSKA (reference sequence). V was trimmed by 2 bases and J by 4 bases, leaving 12 bases between them. The CDR3 coding sequence is TGCAGTGCTAGAATCAGTCACGCGTACGAGCAGTACTTC. Translation: CSARISHAYEQYF.

The sample holds a few counts of this clonotype. This chain uses TRBV7-9 with TRBJ2-7; no firm D call. This CDR3 is 14 amino acids long. Germline CDR1 reads SEHNR; CDR2 reads FQNEAQ (reference sequence). V gave up 4 bases and J gave up 0 bases, with 10 bases separating them. This chain's CDR3 is CASSSTLSSYEQYF. In nucleotides, the CDR3 is TGTGCCAGCAGCTCCACTCTAAGCTCCTACGAGCAGTACTTC.

This clonotype showed up just a few times. Possible read error: a much larger clone is one base away. The V call is TRBV6-5, the J call TRBJ2-3; 7 nucleotides agree with TRBD2. The germline V gene encodes CDR1 MNHEY and CDR2 SVGAGI. V was pared by 2 bases and J by 4 bases, with 0 bases of the junction left unmatched. The CDR3 runs 13 residues. The CDR3 protein is CASSYGGADTQYF. In DNA, the CDR3 is TGTGCCAGCAGTTACGGGGGGGCAGATACGCAGTATTTT.

The chain has TRBV6-2 or TRBV6-3 and TRBJ2-5; 12 nucleotides align to TRBD2. The length of the CDR3 is 19 residues. The ends lost 0 bases at V and 5 bases at J; junction bases unmatched: 13. CDR1 is MNHEY, CDR2 SVGEGT, per germline. CDR3 residues: CASSYSIASGRAVSETQYF. In nucleotides, the CDR3 is TGTGCCAGCAGTTACTCGATCGCTAGCGGGAGGGCCGTGTCCGAGACCCAGTACTTC.

This clonotype was counted a single time. At one boundary the junction diverges from the germline segment, which might be a read error. This chain uses TRBV12-3 or TRBV12-4 with TRBJ1-2, with a tentative D call TRBD1 (5 bases). This CDR3 region has 16 residues. CDR3 in amino acids: CASSLVEGNSNYVYTF. In nucleotides, the CDR3 is TGTGCCAGCAGTTTGGTAGAGGGGAACAGTAACTATGTCTACACCTTC.

This clonotype has at least ten counts. V gene TRBV5-1 combines with J gene TRBJ1-1, with D possibly being TRBD1 (6 bases). Looked up from germline, CDR1 is SGHRS and CDR2 is YFSETQ. There are 16 residues in the CDR3. Trimming took off 4 bases at V and 1 base at J, with 17 bases between the two ends. The CDR3 loop reads CASSPGAGVKNTEAFF. The DNA for the CDR3 is TGCGCCAGCAGCCCGGGGGCGGGGGTTAAGAACACTGAAGCTTTCTTT. Complete variable domain (other parts from reference TRBV5-1 and TRBJ1-1): KAGVTQTPRYLIKTRGQQVTLSCSPISGHRSVSWYQQTPGQGLQFLFEYFSETQRNKGNFPGRFSGRQFSNSRSEMNVSTLELGDSALYLCASSPGAGVKNTEAFFGQGTRLTVV.

This clonotype appeared many times. The chain links TRBV27 to TRBJ2-1; D gene ambiguous. The CDR3 extends over 15 amino acids. Between the trimmed V and J ends, which lost 5 bases and 0 bases, there was a span of 11 bases. The germline CDR1 and CDR2 sequences are MNHEY and SMNVEV (reference sequence). The CDR3 DNA follows: TGTGCCAGCAGTCCCGCGCTCAGCTCCTACAATGAGCAGTTCTTC. Protein: CASSPALSSYNEQFF.

This clonotype was counted between two and nine times. The DNA for the CDR3 is TGTGCCAGCACGGGGACAGGGGACTGGGCTGAAGCTTTCTTT. Residues: CASTGTGDWAEAFF. This chain links TRBV7-9 with TRBJ1-1, with TRBD1 identical over 10 bases. Germline V gene data show CDR1 as SEHNR and CDR2 as FQNEAQ (reference sequence). V dropped 7 bases and J dropped 6; count of bases not matched to a gene: 8. The CDR3 is 14 residues long.

The chain links TRBV28 to TRBJ2-3; 8 bases match TRBD2. Germline assignment: CDR1 MDHEN and CDR2 SYDVKM. The V and J ends lost 1 base and 3 bases, in that order; junction bases with no gene match: 12. This CDR3 is built from 18 residues. The CDR3 reads CASSLSTLAGLYTDTQYF. CDR3 nucleotide sequence: TGTGCCAGCAGTTTATCGACCCTAGCGGGCTTGTATACAGATACGCAGTATTTT.

Ten or more counts support this clonotype. The CDR3 region has the DNA TGCGCCAGCAGCTTGTGGGGCTACGAGCAGTACTTC. Translating it yields CASSLWGYEQYF. V gene TRBV5-1 combines with J gene TRBJ2-7; D is uncertain. This CDR3 is 12 amino acids long. Trimming removed 1 base at V and 3 bases at J, with 5 bases between. The germline CDR1 and CDR2 sequences are SGHRS and YFSETQ. The complete variable domain, with remaining parts taken from reference TRBV5-1 and TRBJ2-7, reads KAGVTQTPRYLIKTRGQQVTLSCSPISGHRSVSWYQQTPGQGLQFLFEYFSETQRNKGNFPGRFSGRQFSNSRSEMNVSTLELGDSALYLCASSLWGYEQYFGPGTRLTVT.

This clonotype was recorded many times. The rearrangement uses TRBV27 and TRBJ1-5; D gene ambiguous. This CDR3 region has 18 residues. Germline V lookup: CDR1 MNHEY, CDR2 SMNVEV (reference sequence). Trimming stripped 5 bases from V and 3 bases from J, with 23 bases between. The CDR3 loop is CASSLFSASRTPNQPQHF. DNA of the CDR3: TGTGCCAGCAGTCTATTTTCGGCAAGTAGGACCCCCAATCAGCCCCAGCATTTT.

The chain joins TRBV4-1 to TRBJ2-7, with D maybe TRBD2 (6 bases). The CDR3 runs to 14 residues. Per germline, CDR1 MGHRA and CDR2 YSYEKL. Trimming took off 1 base at V and 4 bases at J, with 11 bases between the two ends. DNA of the CDR3: TGCGCCAGCAGCCAAGCTCCGGGGGAATACGAGCAGTACTTC. Translating gives CASSQAPGEYEQYF.

On this clonotype itself: This clone may be a read error of a much larger clone one base away. The rearrangement links TRBV7-2 to TRBJ2-1; TRBD2 aligns across 14 bases. There are 16 residues in the CDR3. CDR1 and CDR2 (germline): SGHTA, FQGNSA. As DNA, the CDR3 is TGTGCCGGCAGGGAAGGACTAGCGGGAGGATACAATGAGCAGTTCTTC. Its protein is CAGREGLAGGYNEQFF.

This clonotype was detected a few times. The gene calls are TRBV19 and TRBJ2-2; D not resolved. The CDR3 runs to 14 residues. Germline V gene data show CDR1 as LNHDA and CDR2 as SQIVND (reference sequence). The V end lost 1 base, the J end lost 3 bases, and 6 bases lay between the germline ends. The CDR3, as DNA: TGTGCCAGTAGTATAGTTGGCCACACCGGGGAGCTGTTTTTT. Its protein is CASSIVGHTGELFF.

This clonotype was counted at least ten times. The genes are TRBV20-1 and TRBJ2-7; 9 bases are a match to TRBD1. With 0 bases clipped from V and 0 bases from J, the junction kept 3 bases outside the gene matches. Germline V gene sequence: CDR1 DFQATT, CDR2 SNEGSKA (reference sequence). The CDR3 runs to 15 residues. The CDR3 protein is CSARDKTGGSYEQYF. DNA of the CDR3: TGCAGTGCTAGAGACAAGACAGGGGGCTCCTACGAGCAGTACTTC.

This sequence joins TRBV6-1 and TRBJ1-5, with D tentatively TRBD1 (5 bases). Germline V gene sequence: CDR1 MNHNS, CDR2 SASEGT. The CDR3 is made up of 15 amino acids. V shed 11 bases and J shed 0 bases, with 17 bases lying between them. This chain's CDR3 is CACNDRSYSNQPQHF. In DNA form, the CDR3 reads TGTGCCTGCAACGACAGATCTTATAGCAATCAGCCCCAGCATTTT.

This clonotype was observed at least ten times. The genes are TRBV7-9 and TRBJ2-5; D possibly uses TRBD1 or TRBD2 (5 bases each). The CDR3 length is 16 residues. Germline CDR1 is SEHNR and CDR2 is FQNEAQ (reference sequence). V lost 5 bases and J 7 bases, leaving 23 bases between the germline ends. The CDR3 reads CASSPPSGQQAGTQYF. The CDR3, as DNA: TGTGCCAGCAGCCCTCCGTCGGGGCAGCAAGCTGGGACCCAGTACTTC.

The CDR3 reads CASRGTSGILGGELFF. In DNA, the CDR3 is TGTGCCAGCAGAGGGACTAGCGGGATACTTGGCGGGGAGCTGTTTTTT. The J gene is TRBJ2-2, the V gene TRBV12-3 or TRBV12-4; TRBD2 matches 13 bases. J gave up 7 bases and V 6 bases, and 8 bases lay outside the gene matches. The CDR3 has 16 amino acids.

The V gene is TRBV5-1, the J gene TRBJ2-2, with no clear D. Trimming took off 0 bases at V and 7 bases at J, with 4 bases between the two ends. The germline gives CDR1 SGHRS, CDR2 YFSETQ. The CDR3 contains 12 residues. CDR3 sequence: CASSLEYGELFF. In DNA, the CDR3 is TGCGCCAGCAGCTTGGAATACGGGGAGCTGTTTTTT.

This clonotype has just a few counts. This chain connects TRBV20-1 to TRBJ2-7; a possible D gene is TRBD1 (6 bases). The CDR3 covers 13 residues. CDR1 DFQATT and CDR2 SNEGSKA come from the germline V gene (reference sequence). V was clipped by 6 bases and J by 5 bases, with 17 bases between them. The CDR3 DNA reads as TGCAGTGCCCTCCGGGACACGCGGGACGAGCAGTACTTC. Amino acid sequence: CSALRDTRDEQYF.

In regard to this clonotype: A much larger clone differs from this one at a single base, so this may be a read error. The chain combines TRBV6-5 with TRBJ2-1; 8 bases agree with TRBD2. This CDR3 is 15 amino acids long. CDR1 MNHEY and CDR2 SVGAGI come from the germline V gene. The CDR3 DNA follows: TGTGCCGGCAGTTACTCGGGACTAGAAGCGACTGAGCAGTTCTTC. Its protein product is CAGSYSGLEATEQFF.

Notes on this clonotype: A read error is possible here, since a much larger clone lies one base away. V is TRBV20-1 and J is TRBJ2-7; possibly TRBD2 for D (6 bases). Per germline, CDR1 DFQATT and CDR2 SNEGSKA (reference sequence). The ends were cut back, 5 bases at V and 3 bases at J, with 20 bases in the middle. This CDR3 has 15 amino acids. The CDR3 reads CSAVPGEALSYEQYF. CDR3 nucleotides: TGCAGTGCTGTCCCGGGGGAAGCCTTAAGCTACGAGCAGTACTTC.

This clonotype turned up a few times. The chain employs TRBV5-5 and TRBJ1-1; 9 bases map to TRBD1. The CDR3 contains 17 residues. Germline CDR1 is SGHKS and CDR2 is YYEKEE (reference sequence). V was clipped by 4 bases and J by 3 bases; unmatched bases: 13. The CDR3 is CASSLLQGAGLDTEAFF. CDR3 bases: TGTGCCAGCAGCCTATTACAGGGGGCTGGGTTGGACACTGAAGCTTTCTTT.

This clonotype showed up many times. The chain carries TRBV6-2 or TRBV6-3 and TRBJ1-1; D gene unclear. The V and J ends lost 6 bases and 0 bases respectively, with 11 bases between them. Germline V gene sequence: CDR1 MNHEY, CDR2 SVGEGT. The CDR3 is made up of 14 amino acids. The CDR3 bases are TGTGCCAGCAGCCAAGAGAGGGTGAACACTGAAGCTTTCTTT. This codes for CASSQERVNTEAFF.

Many counts were recorded for this clonotype. The V gene is TRBV4-3, the J gene TRBJ1-1; D might be TRBD1 (5 bases). The germline gives CDR1 LGHNA, CDR2 YSLEER. The CDR3 has 17 residues. Trimming pared 0 bases from V and 6 bases from J, leaving 20 bases between. The CDR3 region is CASSQDPEGLSAAEAFF. The CDR3 region has the DNA TGCGCCAGCAGCCAAGATCCGGAGGGGCTGAGTGCCGCTGAAGCTTTCTTT.

This clonotype was observed a few times. DNA of the CDR3: TGTGCCAGCAGTTTAGACAGCCCAGGATCACCCCTCCACTTT. Translating it yields CASSLDSPGSPLHF. The chain has TRBV12-3 or TRBV12-4 and TRBJ1-6; D call uncertain. V dropped 1 base and J dropped 10 bases, with 11 bases sitting between them. CDR3 length: 14 amino acids.